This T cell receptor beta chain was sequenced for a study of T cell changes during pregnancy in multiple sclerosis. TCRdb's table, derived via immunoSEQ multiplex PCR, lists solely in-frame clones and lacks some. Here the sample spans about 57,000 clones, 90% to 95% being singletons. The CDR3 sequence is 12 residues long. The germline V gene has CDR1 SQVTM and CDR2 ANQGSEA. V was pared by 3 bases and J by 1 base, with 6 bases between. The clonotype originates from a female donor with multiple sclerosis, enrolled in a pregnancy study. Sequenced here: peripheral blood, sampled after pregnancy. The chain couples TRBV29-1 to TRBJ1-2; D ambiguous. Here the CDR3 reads CSVERVNYGYTF. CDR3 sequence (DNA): TGCAGCGTTGAGCGGGTTAACTATGGCTACACCTTC.